What follows are 13 T cell receptor beta chains derived from one specimen sequenced in a study of shared clonotypes between healthy human individuals. Using immunoSEQ multiplex PCR, the repertoire was profiled, and TCRdb retains in-frame clones only, with some absent. The sample includes some 1.4 million clones, roughly 95% seen only once; the top ten take over 1%. The sequenced sample consisted of naive CD4+ T cells sorted from blood. Subset reported: CD45RA+ positively selected. The receptor source for this set is a man aged 30 to 39 in good health.

The chain recombines TRBV6-1 with TRBJ2-7; 14 bases map to TRBD2. The CDR3 consists of 14 residues. Per the germline V gene, CDR1 is MNHNS and CDR2 is SASEGT. V was clipped by 7 bases and J by 6 bases; unmatched bases: 5. The CDR3 region is CASTGTSGGLEQYF. For the CDR3, the DNA is TGTGCCAGCACCGGGACTAGCGGGGGCCTCGAGCAGTACTTC.

As for this clone: In the same sample, other DNA sequences code for this CDR3. Here the CDR3 DNA reads TGTGCCAGCAGTAGACTAGCGGGGAACTACGAGCAGTACTTC. Translated: CASSRLAGNYEQYF. The V and J genes are TRBV6-5 and TRBJ2-7; 11 bases align to TRBD2. The CDR3 is 14 amino acids. In germline, CDR1 is MNHEY, CDR2 SVGAGI. The V and J ends lost 5 bases and 3 bases, in that order; junction bases with no gene match: 3.

This chain uses TRBV29-1 with TRBJ2-1; TRBD2 matches 7 bases. Per the germline V gene, CDR1 is SQVTM and CDR2 is ANQGSEA. Trimming removed 1 base from V and 4 bases from J; junction bases left unmatched: 7. This CDR3 has 15 amino acids. DNA of the CDR3: TGCAGCGTTGAAGGGGGTAAAGCGGGATACAATGAGCAGTTCTTC. It codes for CSVEGGKAGYNEQFF.

The V gene is TRBV5-5, the J gene TRBJ1-2; the D is unclear. Germline CDR1 and CDR2: SGHKS and YYEKEE (reference sequence). The CDR3 is 13 amino acids. V lost 1 base to trimming and J lost 4 bases, with 8 bases between them. CDR3 region: CASSLPDSYGYTF. The CDR3 DNA reads as TGTGCCAGCAGCTTGCCAGACTCCTATGGCTACACCTTC.

V usage is TRBV6-1 and J usage is TRBJ2-1; 9 bases align to TRBD2. The J segment lost 9 bases and the V segment lost 7 bases, leaving 10 bases of the junction unmatched. CDR3 length equals 14 residues. The germline gives CDR1 MNHNS, CDR2 SASEGT. Written as DNA, the CDR3 is TGTGCCAGCACCACGGGACTAGCTCGTATTGAGCAGTTCTTC. This sequence encodes CASTTGLARIEQFF.

A note on this clone: Other DNA sequences within the sample encode an identical CDR3. The chain has TRBV5-1 and TRBJ2-5; D perhaps matches TRBD2 (5 bases). Trimming left V 0 bases short and J 5 bases short, with 8 bases between. Looked up from germline, CDR1 is SGHRS and CDR2 is YFSETQ. The CDR3 length is 13 residues. For the CDR3, the DNA is TGCGCCAGCAGCTTGGTCCGGGGTGAGACCCAGTACTTC. Residues: CASSLVRGETQYF.

The chain couples TRBV5-6 to TRBJ2-1; 11 bases are a match to TRBD2. Germline V gene sequence: CDR1 SGHDT, CDR2 YYEEEE. V trimming: 8 bases; J trimming: 5 bases; junction bases outside the gene matches: 3. CDR3 length: 13 amino acids. CDR3 coding DNA: TGTGCCAGTAAACTAGCGGGAGACAATGAGCAGTTCTTC. This sequence encodes CASKLAGDNEQFF.

Concerning this clone itself: The sample holds other DNA sequences that translate to the same CDR3. This chain uses TRBV15 with TRBJ2-2, with 11 bases lining up with TRBD2. The CDR3 runs to 16 residues. The junction had 1 base not matched to a gene; V was cut back by 0 bases and J by 4 bases. Germline V gene lookup returns CDR1 LNHNV and CDR2 YYDKDF (reference sequence). CDR3 protein: CATSRELAGVTGELFF. The CDR3 DNA follows: TGTGCCACCAGCAGAGAACTAGCGGGGGTCACCGGGGAGCTGTTTTTT.

The chain carries TRBV7-9 and TRBJ1-5; a possible D gene is TRBD1 (6 bases). This CDR3 spans 15 amino acids. The V end was cut by 4 bases, the J end by 6 bases, with 16 bases between. Germline CDR1 and CDR2: SEHNR and FQNEAQ (reference sequence). As DNA, the CDR3 is TGTGCCAGCAGCTCTATACAGGGTCGGGGTCAGCCCCAGCATTTT. Protein: CASSSIQGRGQPQHF.

The rearrangement links TRBV5-1 to TRBJ1-1, with D maybe TRBD1 (5 bases). Germline V gene data show CDR1 as SGHRS and CDR2 as YFSETQ. CDR3 length: 14 residues. The V end lost 2 bases, the J end lost 2 bases, and 10 bases lay between the germline ends. Written as DNA, the CDR3 is TGCGCCAGCAGCTTTCGAGGGGCAAACACTGAAGCTTTCTTT. Its translation: CASSFRGANTEAFF.

Regarding this clone: Within the sample, other DNA sequences also encode this same CDR3. The gene calls are TRBV19 and TRBJ2-7, with D possibly matching TRBD2 (5 bases). The CDR3 runs to 13 residues. Germline-derived CDR1 and CDR2 are LNHDA and SQIVND (reference sequence). V lost 3 bases and J 3 bases, leaving 9 bases between the germline ends. The CDR3 loop is CASSIGESYEQYF. The DNA of the CDR3 is TGTGCCAGTAGTATCGGGGAAAGCTACGAGCAGTACTTC. Complete variable domain (other parts from reference TRBV19 and TRBJ2-7): DGGITQSPKYLFRKEGQNVTLSCEQNLNHDAMYWYRQDPGQGLRLIYYSQIVNDFQKGDIAEGYSVSREKKESFPLTVTSAQKNPTAFYLCASSIGESYEQYFGPGTRLTVT.

This rearrangement joins TRBV14 to TRBJ2-2; D uncertain. Trimming removed 0 bases at V and 1 base at J, with 12 bases between. Germline V gives CDR1 SGHDN, CDR2 FVKESK. The CDR3 extends over 17 amino acids. This CDR3 reads CASSQDSGIGNTGELFF. Written as DNA, the CDR3 is TGTGCCAGCAGCCAAGATTCTGGGATCGGGAACACCGGGGAGCTGTTTTTT.

The chain has TRBV18 and TRBJ1-3, with TRBD1 identical over 9 bases. The length of the CDR3 is 20 residues. V was pared by 3 bases and J by 2 bases, with 17 bases of the junction left unmatched. Germline CDR1 and CDR2: KGHSH and LQKENI. The CDR3 is CASSPLTTSGTGSPGNTIYF. The CDR3 bases are TGTGCCAGCTCACCCCTTACCACTTCCGGGACAGGGTCTCCTGGAAACACCATATATTTT.